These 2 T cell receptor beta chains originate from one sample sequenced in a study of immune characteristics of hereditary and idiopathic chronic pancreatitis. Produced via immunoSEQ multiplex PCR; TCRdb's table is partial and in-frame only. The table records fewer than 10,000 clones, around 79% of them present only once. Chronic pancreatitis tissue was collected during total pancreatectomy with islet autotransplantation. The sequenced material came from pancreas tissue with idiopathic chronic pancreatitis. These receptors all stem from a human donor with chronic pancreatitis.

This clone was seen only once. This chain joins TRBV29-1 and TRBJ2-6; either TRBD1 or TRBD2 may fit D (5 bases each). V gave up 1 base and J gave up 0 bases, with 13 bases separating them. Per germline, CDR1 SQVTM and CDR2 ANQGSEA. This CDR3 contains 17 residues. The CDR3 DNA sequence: TGCAGCGTTGAAGGGGGGATGGGGCTCTCTGGGGCCAACGTCCTGACTTTC. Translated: CSVEGGMGLSGANVLTF.

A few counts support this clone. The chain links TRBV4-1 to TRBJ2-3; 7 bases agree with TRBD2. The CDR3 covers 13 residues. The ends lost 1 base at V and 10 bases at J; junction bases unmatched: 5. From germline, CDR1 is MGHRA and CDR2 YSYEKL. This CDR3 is CASSQGEGTAQYF. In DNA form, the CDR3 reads TGCGCCAGCAGCCAAGGGGAGGGGACCGCGCAGTATTTT.